This T cell receptor (beta chain) emerged from a study of blood T cell repertoires in COVID-19. The overall study: Sites in the United States, Italy and Spain provided acute and convalescent COVID-19 samples.

TCRdb's table, derived via immunoSEQ multiplex PCR, lists solely in-frame clones and lacks some. Seen here are 200,000 to 300,000 clones, about 85% observed once, and the top ten hold under 4.5%. CDR1 and CDR2 from the germline V gene are LGHDT and YNNKEL (reference sequence). The CDR3 runs to 18 residues. Losses at the gene ends were 1 base for V and 4 bases for J; bases not matched to a gene: 12. The source of this sequence is a man in his sixties who had recovered from COVID-19. V is TRBV3-1 (or the pseudogene TRBV3-2) and J is TRBJ2-7; 11 bases line up with TRBD2. Sample: peripheral blood. The CDR3: CASSQVTLTSGGGYEQYF. For the CDR3, the DNA is TGTGCCAGCAGCCAAGTAACTCTCACTAGCGGGGGAGGTTACGAGCAGTACTTC.